The T cell receptor beta chain described here comes from a study of shared clonotypes between healthy human individuals. Study outcomes and limitations: Incompleteness in sorted-subset sequencing, despite large depth, was shown by rarefaction.

Measured with immunoSEQ multiplex PCR; TCRdb has only the in-frame clones, and not every one. This sample has approximately 640,000 clones; about three quarters occur once, and the top ten carry about 2%. Concerning this clone: Antigen specificity is unknown.

Only Caucasian adults living in Nashville, Tennessee made up the donor group. Germline loops: CDR1 MNHEY, CDR2 SVGAGI. Trimming shortened V by 5 bases and J by 2 bases, and 6 bases separated the two germline ends. This CDR3 comprises 13 residues. The chain is built from TRBV6-5 and TRBJ1-4; D is undetermined. What was sequenced was memory CD4+ T cells sorted from blood. Subset given: CD45RA-negative fraction. The TCR sequence derives from a woman in her thirties in good health. CDR3 nucleotide sequence: TGTGCCAGCAGTACCCGGACTAATGAAAAACTGTTTTTT. This encodes CASSTRTNEKLFF.